This note documents a single T cell receptor beta chain sequence. Antigen: not known. This sample was included in a study of T cell responses to AZD1222 COVID-19 vaccine. This CDR3 comprises 15 residues. Losses at the gene ends were 5 bases for V and 6 bases for J; bases not matched to a gene: 8. CDR1 and CDR2 (germline): SEHNR, FQNEAQ (reference sequence). Profiled with immunoSEQ multiplex PCR; TCRdb holds only in-frame clones, not every one. The repertoire holds around 140,000 clones, with 85% as singletons. Points from the study as a whole: White British donors predominated, females outnumbered males, and clonal diversity was possibly underestimated. Reportedly, nearly half the spike-specific TCRs target unmutated variant regions. Dominant at 160-218 and 743-854, vaccine-associated CD4 TCRs also spanned spike.

This sample comprised peripheral blood, obtained 28 days after the second dose of the MenACWY control vaccine. This TCR was recovered from an adult who received the MenACWY meningococcal vaccine as a control. The rearrangement joins TRBV7-9 to TRBJ2-3, with TRBD2 matching over 10 bases. The CDR3 spells CASSPIAGGVDTQYF. In DNA form, the CDR3 reads TGTGCCAGCAGCCCGATAGCGGGGGGTGTGGATACGCAGTATTTT.